These 30 T cell receptor beta chains share one sample of origin, sequenced in a study of PD-L1 blockade in urothelial cancer. The time point: pretreatment peripheral blood. The table came from immunoSEQ multiplex PCR; TCRdb's copy has only in-frame clones and leaves some out. The sample lists about 56,000 clones, roughly 85% seen once, with 15% to 18% in the top ten. The starting material was PBMCs, obtained around atezolizumab (anti-PD-L1) treatment. The receptors here all came from a man in his 70s with urothelial cancer.

The chain is built from TRBV15 and TRBJ2-2, with 9 bases matching TRBD1. Germline V lookup: CDR1 LNHNV, CDR2 YYDKDF (reference sequence). This CDR3 contains 18 residues. J gave up 5 bases and V 0 bases, and 10 bases lay outside the gene matches. CDR3 protein: CATSRDEQGARITGELFF. The CDR3 coding sequence is TGTGCCACCAGCAGAGATGAACAGGGGGCAAGAATTACCGGGGAGCTGTTTTTT.

J is TRBJ2-7 and V is TRBV2, with 13 positions matching TRBD2. The J segment lost 2 bases and the V segment lost 6 bases, leaving 4 bases of the junction unmatched. CDR1 is SNHLY, CDR2 FYNNEI, per germline. This CDR3 is built from 15 residues. DNA of the CDR3: TGTGCCAGCAGGGTCGGGACTAGCGGGACCTACGAGCAGTACTTC. Translating it yields CASRVGTSGTYEQYF.

The V and J genes are TRBV25-1 and TRBJ2-7; TRBD2 matches 8 bases. This CDR3 comprises 16 residues. Trimming took 1 base from V and 0 from J; bases not matched to a gene: 5. Germline CDR1 reads MGHDK; CDR2 reads SYGVNS. CDR3 residues: CASSESRTSISYEQYF. The CDR3 coding sequence is TGTGCCAGCAGTGAATCTAGGACTAGCATCTCCTACGAGCAGTACTTC.

The chain employs TRBV2 and TRBJ2-7; TRBD2 agrees at 8 bases. This CDR3 spans 12 amino acids. Germline assignment: CDR1 SNHLY and CDR2 FYNNEI. Trimming at V came to 6 bases and at J to 7 bases, leaving 5 bases not matched to a gene. The CDR3 sequence: CASSVTSGEQYF. The CDR3 DNA reads TGTGCCAGCAGCGTTACTAGCGGTGAGCAGTACTTC. Combining the CDR3 with reference TRBV2 and TRBJ2-7 gives the whole variable domain EPEVTQTPSHQVTQMGQEVILRCVPISNHLYFYWYRQILGQKVEFLVSFYNNEISEKSEIFDDQFSVERPDGSNFTLKIRSTKLEDSAMYFCASSVTSGEQYFGPGTRLTVT.

The chain has TRBV30 and TRBJ2-2; 10 bases fit TRBD2. The V gene end was trimmed by 3 bases and the J gene end by 6 bases; junction bases not matched to a gene: 4. In germline, CDR1 is GTSNPN, CDR2 SVGIG (reference sequence). This CDR3 region has 14 residues. The CDR3, as DNA: TGTGCCTGGAGGGCGGGACTAGCGTCCGGGGAGCTGTTTTTT. Translated: CAWRAGLASGELFF.

This clone was counted only a few times. The CDR3 sequence is CASSPPGLRGYTF. CDR3 bases: TGTGCCAGCAGCCCCCCGGGGTTAAGGGGCTACACCTTC. The chain couples TRBV6-5 to TRBJ1-2; no clear D. The V gene's germline CDR1 is MNHEY and CDR2 SVGAGI. Trimming removed 6 bases at V and 8 bases at J, with 16 bases between. The CDR3 is made up of 13 amino acids.

The J gene is TRBJ2-3, the V gene TRBV6-5; TRBD2 is a possible D gene (5 bases). Looked up from germline, CDR1 is MNHEY and CDR2 is SVGAGI. The CDR3 runs to 14 residues. Trimming removed 2 bases at V and 2 bases at J, with 8 bases between. The CDR3 spells CASSYGESTDTQYF. For the CDR3, the DNA is TGTGCCAGCAGTTACGGGGAGTCCACAGATACGCAGTATTTT.

This clone occurred once. The V call is TRBV5-1, the J call TRBJ2-1; maybe TRBD2 (6 bases). Germline V gene sequence: CDR1 SGHRS, CDR2 YFSETQ. The CDR3 is 19 residues long. Deletions cut 4 bases from V and 0 bases from J, with 23 bases between. In nucleotides, the CDR3 is TGCGCCAGCAGCCCCAGTAAGTCGGGAGCCAACCCCTCCTACAATGAGCAGTTCTTC. It encodes CASSPSKSGANPSYNEQFF.

The chain employs TRBV29-1 and TRBJ2-7; 7 positions match TRBD1. The ends lost 3 bases at V and 6 bases at J; junction bases unmatched: 8. The CDR3 runs to 13 residues. Germline-derived CDR1 and CDR2 are SQVTM and ANQGSEA. The chain's CDR3 is CSVDTVTGVEQYF. CDR3 nucleotides: TGCAGCGTTGATACAGTCACAGGGGTCGAGCAGTACTTC.

V usage is TRBV7-9 and J usage is TRBJ2-1, with 9 bases that match TRBD1. Germline assignment: CDR1 SEHNR and CDR2 FQNEAQ (reference sequence). The CDR3 has 13 amino acids. V lost 4 bases to trimming and J lost 6 bases; unmatched junction nucleotides: 1. CDR3 region: CASSSTGGNEQFF. The CDR3 DNA reads as TGTGCCAGCAGCTCGACAGGGGGCAATGAGCAGTTCTTC.

The rearrangement joins TRBV19 to TRBJ2-5, with 8 bases aligning to TRBD2. V was clipped by 6 bases and J by 2 bases; unmatched bases: 5. In germline, CDR1 is LNHDA, CDR2 SQIVND (reference sequence). This CDR3 has 14 amino acids. CDR3 in amino acids: CASRRASGQETQYF. CDR3 DNA sequence: TGTGCCAGTAGAAGGGCTAGCGGGCAAGAGACCCAGTACTTC.

This chain uses TRBV18 with TRBJ2-1, with D possibly matching TRBD2 (6 bases). CDR3 length: 13 residues. Germline values: CDR1 KGHSH, CDR2 LQKENI. V lost 3 bases, J lost 5 bases, and 8 bases lay in between. CDR3 nucleotides: TGTGCCAGCTCACCCCGGACTAACAATGAGCAGTTCTTC. Translated, it gives CASSPRTNNEQFF.

The genes are TRBV5-1 and TRBJ2-1, with TRBD2 identical over 14 bases. V was clipped by 1 base and J by 1 base; unmatched bases: 7. The CDR3 is 19 amino acids. CDR1 is SGHRS and CDR2 is YFSETQ in the germline V gene. CDR3 sequence reads: CASSLRLAGGPGSYNEQFF. Here the CDR3 DNA reads TGCGCCAGCAGCTTGCGACTAGCGGGAGGGCCGGGGTCCTACAATGAGCAGTTCTTC.

The chain is built from TRBV7-2 and TRBJ2-7; the match to TRBD2 covers 7 bases. The CDR3 totals 13 residues. In germline, CDR1 is SGHTA, CDR2 FQGNSA. The ends lost 3 bases at V and 2 bases at J; junction bases unmatched: 1. CDR3 in amino acids: CASSFAGAYEQYF. For the CDR3, the DNA is TGTGCCAGCAGCTTCGCGGGAGCCTACGAGCAGTACTTC.

The chain combines TRBV27 with TRBJ1-1, with a possible D match to TRBD1 (6 bases). The V and J ends lost 0 bases and 9 bases respectively, with 11 bases between them. CDR1 is MNHEY, CDR2 SMNVEV, per germline (reference sequence). This CDR3 contains 13 residues. The CDR3 region has the DNA TGTGCCAGCAGTTTATCCGGGGGGGGCAAAGCTTTCTTT. Protein: CASSLSGGGKAFF.

Here the CDR3 DNA reads TGCAGTGCTAGAGATCAGGGGTTGGCTTTCTTT. This codes for CSARDQGLAFF. The chain joins TRBV20-1 to TRBJ1-1; maybe TRBD1 (6 bases). V lost 0 bases to trimming and J lost 11 bases, with 10 bases between them. The CDR3 contains 11 residues. Germline CDR1 is DFQATT and CDR2 is SNEGSKA (reference sequence).

This chain joins TRBV5-1 and TRBJ2-3; 7 bases align to TRBD2. Germline V CDR1 and CDR2: SGHRS, YFSETQ. The CDR3 totals 15 residues. V trimming: 1 base; J trimming: 5 bases; junction bases outside the gene matches: 7. CDR3 nucleotides: TGCGCCAGCAGCTTGTACGGGAGGAGGGAAGATACGCAGTATTTT. Translating gives CASSLYGRREDTQYF.

This clone was picked up one time. The rearrangement links TRBV11-3 to TRBJ2-2; TRBD1 matches 9 bases. Germline CDR1 SGHNT, CDR2 YENEEA. The CDR3 sequence is 12 residues long. The V and J ends lost 5 bases and 14 bases, in that order; junction bases with no gene match: 6. The CDR3 loop is CASSLGQGSLFF. CDR3 DNA: TGTGCCAGCAGCCTTGGACAGGGGTCCCTGTTTTTT. Combining the CDR3 with reference TRBV11-3 and TRBJ2-2 gives the whole variable domain EAGVVQSPRYKIIEKKQPVAFWCNPISGHNTLYWYLQNLGQGPELLIRYENEEAVDDSQLPKDRFSAERLKGVDSTLKIQPAELGDSAVYLCASSLGQGSLFFGEGSRLTVL.

The chain combines TRBV5-1 with TRBJ2-1, with D perhaps matching TRBD1 (6 bases). The CDR3 runs to 17 residues. From germline, CDR1 is SGHRS and CDR2 YFSETQ. Trimming stripped 0 bases from V and 8 bases from J, with 21 bases between. The CDR3 sequence: CASSLASYRVWGDEQFF. DNA for the CDR3: TGCGCCAGCAGCTTGGCCTCATACAGGGTATGGGGCGATGAGCAGTTCTTC. Filled out from reference TRBV5-1 and TRBJ2-1, the complete variable domain reads KAGVTQTPRYLIKTRGQQVTLSCSPISGHRSVSWYQQTPGQGLQFLFEYFSETQRNKGNFPGRFSGRQFSNSRSEMNVSTLELGDSALYLCASSLASYRVWGDEQFFGPGTRLTVL.

The chain joins TRBV19 to TRBJ2-2; 11 bases align to TRBD2. V lost 5 bases and J lost 5; bases outside the gene matches: 7. The length of the CDR3 is 16 residues. The V gene's germline CDR1 is LNHDA and CDR2 SQIVND (reference sequence). The DNA for the CDR3 is TGTGCCAGTAGTTTGGGACTAGCGGTATATACCGGGGAGCTGTTTTTT. It translates to CASSLGLAVYTGELFF.

As DNA, the CDR3 is TGTGCCAGCAGCGCGACTAGTTTAACTGGCACAGATACGCAGTATTTT. Translation gives CASSATSLTGTDTQYF. The chain combines TRBV9 with TRBJ2-3; D may be TRBD2 (6 bases). V was pared by 3 bases and J by 1 base, with 15 bases between. The CDR3 length is 16 residues. Germline CDR1 reads SGDLS; CDR2 reads YYNGEE.

The V and J genes are TRBV4-1 and TRBJ1-6, with 10 bases that match TRBD1. Germline V gene data show CDR1 as MGHRA and CDR2 as YSYEKL. The trim removed 0 bases at V and 8 bases at J, leaving 7 bases unmatched. This CDR3 is built from 17 residues. CDR3 residues: CASSQEGTGAQYSPLHF. The CDR3 DNA sequence: TGCGCCAGCAGCCAAGAGGGGACAGGGGCTCAGTATTCACCCCTCCACTTT.

The gene calls are TRBV27 and TRBJ2-7; D may be TRBD1 (6 bases). The germline V gene has CDR1 MNHEY and CDR2 SMNVEV (reference sequence). The CDR3 consists of 12 residues. The V and J ends lost 5 bases and 5 bases respectively, with 10 bases between them. This CDR3 is CASSPQGNEQYF. In nucleotides, the CDR3 is TGTGCCAGCAGTCCACAGGGTAACGAGCAGTACTTC.

This sequence joins TRBV27 and TRBJ2-1; D remains unclear. Per germline, CDR1 MNHEY and CDR2 SMNVEV (reference sequence). The CDR3 has 14 residues. Trimming removed 6 bases from V and 2 bases from J, with 11 bases in between. CDR3 nucleotide sequence: TGTGCCAGCAGGTTGAGTAGCCCCTACAATGAGCAGTTCTTC. Translating gives CASRLSSPYNEQFF.

This chain's CDR3 is CASSQGAAGLFF. The CDR3 coding sequence is TGCGCCAGCAGCCAAGGCGCGGCAGGGCTGTTTTTT. This chain links TRBV4-1 with TRBJ1-4; a possible D gene is TRBD1 (5 bases). Trimming removed 1 base from V and 14 bases from J, with 11 bases in between. The CDR3 spans 12 residues. Germline V gives CDR1 MGHRA, CDR2 YSYEKL.

This clone has only one observation. This chain links TRBV11-3 with TRBJ1-1; D unclear. Trimming took 1 base from V and 1 from J, leaving 16 bases between them. The CDR3 totals 17 residues. Germline assignment: CDR1 SGHNT and CDR2 YENEEA. The CDR3 spells CASSLVWRMRQNTEAFF. CDR3 nucleotide sequence: TGTGCCAGCAGCTTAGTCTGGAGGATGCGCCAGAACACTGAAGCTTTCTTT.

In its sample, this clone was seen a few times. As DNA, the CDR3 is TGTGCCAGCAGCTTGGGGCAGGGGGCCTACGAGCAGTACTTC. Protein sequence: CASSLGQGAYEQYF. The rearrangement uses TRBV5-5 and TRBJ2-7; TRBD1 matches at 7 bases. V shed 0 bases and J 2 bases; nucleotides not matched to a gene: 2. CDR3 length: 14 amino acids. Germline values: CDR1 SGHKS, CDR2 YYEKEE (reference sequence).

The CDR3 DNA reads as TGTGCCAGCAGTCCGACTAGCGGGAGATATTCCACCGGGGAGCTGTTTTTT. Its protein is CASSPTSGRYSTGELFF. This chain joins TRBV4-2 and TRBJ2-2, with 12 bases aligning to TRBD2. Germline CDR1 and CDR2: LGHNA and YNFKEQ. With 6 bases clipped from V and 4 bases from J, the junction kept 9 bases outside the gene matches. The CDR3 runs to 17 residues.

The genes are TRBV5-8 and TRBJ1-5; TRBD1 might be the D (6 bases). V was shortened by 0 bases and J by 4 bases, with 11 bases between the two germline ends. Per the germline V gene, CDR1 is SGHTS and CDR2 is YDEGEE. This CDR3 spans 15 amino acids. The CDR3 spells CASSLGVTGNQPQHF. CDR3 sequence (DNA): TGTGCCAGCAGCTTGGGAGTGACAGGTAATCAGCCCCAGCATTTT.

V usage is TRBV27 and J usage is TRBJ1-5; 8 positions agree with TRBD1. The CDR3 has 17 amino acids. V lost 5 bases and J lost 0; bases outside the gene matches: 9. The V gene's germline CDR1 is MNHEY and CDR2 SMNVEV (reference sequence). CDR3 sequence reads: CASSIQTGAFSNQPQHF. The DNA for the CDR3 is TGTGCCAGCAGTATCCAGACAGGGGCCTTTAGCAATCAGCCCCAGCATTTT.